The sequence of this T cell receptor beta chain was determined in a study of beta chain features in type 1 diabetes. Expressed TCRB transcripts were sequenced because the entire RNA isolate underwent reverse transcription. Roughly 3.6 million reads on average were seen across naive, central memory and regulatory T cell samples. The data were produced by immunoSEQ multiplex PCR, yet TCRdb's version contains in-frame clones alone and is incomplete. The repertoire includes around 100,000 clones, 28% of them detected once, and 0.53% sits in the top ten. Whole-study results and caveats: All four CD4+ subsets from Type 1 diabetes patients carried moderately but significantly shorter TCRB CDR3s.

Germline CDR1 and CDR2: SGHRS and YFSETQ. The CDR3 is made up of 14 amino acids. V lost 0 bases and J lost 1, with 7 bases in between. Sorting with CD45RO/CCR7/CD25/CD127/CD95/CD27 yielded naive, central memory, regulatory and stem-like memory CD4+ cells. Once sorted, every population was more than 98% pure. Comment on this clone: Antigen unknown.

The material sequenced was central memory CD4+ T cells from blood. The clonotype comes from a woman in her late teens or twenties with type 1 diabetes. V and J are TRBV5-1 and TRBJ1-1; D not certain. CDR3 sequence: CASSLVEANTEAFF. Here the CDR3 DNA reads TGCGCCAGCAGCTTGGTGGAGGCGAACACTGAAGCTTTCTTT.